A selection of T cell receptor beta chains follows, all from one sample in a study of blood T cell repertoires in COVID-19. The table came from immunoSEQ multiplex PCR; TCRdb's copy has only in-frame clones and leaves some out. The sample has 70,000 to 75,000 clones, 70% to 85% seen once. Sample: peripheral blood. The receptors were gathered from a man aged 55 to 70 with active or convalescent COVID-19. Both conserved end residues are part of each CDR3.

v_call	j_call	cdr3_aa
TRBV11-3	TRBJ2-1	CASSLVVAGGYNEQFF
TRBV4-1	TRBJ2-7	CASSRLAEYSYEQYF
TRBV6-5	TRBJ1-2	CASSLTGPPNYGYTF
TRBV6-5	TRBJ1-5	CASSTGQRNQPQHF
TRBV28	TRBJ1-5	CASSLMNQPQHF
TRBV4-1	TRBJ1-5	CASSPQQDGGQPQHF
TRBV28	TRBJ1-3	CASSLPPGSGNTIYF
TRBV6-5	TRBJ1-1	CASSYSTGAMNTEAFF
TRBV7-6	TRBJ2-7	CASSSLSGTGTYEQYF
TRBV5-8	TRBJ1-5	CASSKTDGQGQPQHF
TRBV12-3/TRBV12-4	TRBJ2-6	CASSFSGANVLTF
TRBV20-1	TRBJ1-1	CSARDSPGQFF
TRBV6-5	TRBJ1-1	CASSHDKAEAFF
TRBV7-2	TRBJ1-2	CASSSTVNYGYTF
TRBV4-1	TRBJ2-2	CASSQVRVRVIGELFF
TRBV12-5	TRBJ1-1	CASDPGQRTEAFF
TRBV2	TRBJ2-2	CASRSGGWNTGELFF
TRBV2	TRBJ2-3	CASSVLQRGGTDTQYF
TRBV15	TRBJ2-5	CATSRGRQGAGETQYF
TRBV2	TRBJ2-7	CASSVIRYEQYF
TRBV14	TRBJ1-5	CASSQVQGYQPQHF
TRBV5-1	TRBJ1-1	CASSLVGQPNEAFF
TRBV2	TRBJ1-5	CASSRVRQGLYSNQPQHF
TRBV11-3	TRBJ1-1	CASSLGAEMDTEAFF
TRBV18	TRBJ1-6	CASSGQSNSPLHF
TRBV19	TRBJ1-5	CASSSPSGLDNQPQHF
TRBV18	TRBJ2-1	CASSPGTGNEQFF
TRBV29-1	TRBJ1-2	CSVEGQGIHYGYTF
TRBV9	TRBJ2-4	CASSVGLAGLVNIQYF
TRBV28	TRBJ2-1	CASTLTSGVIDEQFF
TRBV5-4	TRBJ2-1	CASSYDLAGASNEQFF
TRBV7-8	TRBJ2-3	CASSPLVLAGATDTQYF
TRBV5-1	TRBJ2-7	CASSSFGGSSYEQYF
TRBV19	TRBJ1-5	CASTFGQGNQPQHF
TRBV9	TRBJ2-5	CASSGGTLQETQYF
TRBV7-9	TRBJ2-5	CASSLYPRETQYF
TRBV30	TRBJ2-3	CAWSPDTDTQYF